The source of this TCR beta chain is a study of blood T cell repertoires in COVID-19 (dated by TCRdb to 2018 to 2020). Some background on the complete study: Collaborator samples came from the United States, Italy and Spain and covered acute and convalescent phases of COVID-19. The material from the prospective study consisted of cDNA or gDNA derived from T cells, B-cell-depleted T cells, or PBMCs. Subjects who had been exposed to COVID-19, were actively infected with it, or had recovered from it provided the deeply sampled blood TCRbeta repertoires that made up the dataset. A freely available public database, intended as a resource for researchers studying the immune response to SARS-CoV-2, is where the repertoires were released. The samples were drawn from the first 160 participants of the ongoing ImmuneRACE study and from 1,200 or so subjects provided by 6 global collaborators. The sample metadata nearly always contained a de-identified subject ID, COVID-19 status, age in years and sex. Where HLA class I and class II types were available, the types were taken from metadata supplied by the sample provider, not from assay-based typing.

The immunoSEQ Assay, a bias-controlled multiplex PCR, was used to amplify TCRbeta CDR3 regions from genomic DNA. The original methods were these. The number of nucleated cells in each sample was estimated by amplification of reference gene primers within the assay. To quantify the absolute abundance of each unique TCRbeta CDR3 rearrangement, sequence reads were collapsed and filtered. For each sample, productive Simpson clonality was calculated by taking the square root of Simpson's diversity index across productive rearrangements. Imported from immuneACCESS, the table was reduced by TCRdb to in-frame sequences with V and J called. These copies leave out some clones; in studies compared against another copy, an unresolved V gene accounts for under half, and the cause of the remainder is not known. D and trimming come from the DNA, and the V and J calls and clone size come from that table. In all, the sample holds 200,000 to 250,000 clones, and 80% to 90% of those were seen once. 8% to 13% of the sample goes to the ten largest clones.

The collaborating institutions used their own protocols to collect whole blood in K2EDTA tubes. For TCRbeta analysis, collaborators shipped samples in one of three forms: frozen whole blood, isolated PBMCs, or DNA extracted from either of those sample types. Measured from the cysteine to the phenylalanine, the CDR3 is 15 residues long. Of the read, only the CDR3 DNA is kept; its 45 bases are in frame from base 1. The germline V and J ends show losses of 7 bases and 0 bases respectively, and no gene match explains 6 bases of the junction. CDR1 and CDR2 (SGHRS, YFSETQ) derive from the germline V gene. This clone was recorded only once. There is no known antigen for this receptor. No much larger clone exists at a distance of one base, and base qualities are not known. The research as a whole found: Clinical and demographic metadata were provided uncurated, with the amount varying by source and participant.

This TCR derives from an elderly woman with acute or convalescent COVID-19. Sequenced input: peripheral blood. This chain is built from TRBV5-1 and TRBJ2-2; TRBD2 agrees with 7 junctional bases. The DNA sequence follows: TGCGCCAGCTCACTAGCGCTCGCGAACACCGGGGAGCTGTTTTTT. It translates to CASSLALANTGELFF.